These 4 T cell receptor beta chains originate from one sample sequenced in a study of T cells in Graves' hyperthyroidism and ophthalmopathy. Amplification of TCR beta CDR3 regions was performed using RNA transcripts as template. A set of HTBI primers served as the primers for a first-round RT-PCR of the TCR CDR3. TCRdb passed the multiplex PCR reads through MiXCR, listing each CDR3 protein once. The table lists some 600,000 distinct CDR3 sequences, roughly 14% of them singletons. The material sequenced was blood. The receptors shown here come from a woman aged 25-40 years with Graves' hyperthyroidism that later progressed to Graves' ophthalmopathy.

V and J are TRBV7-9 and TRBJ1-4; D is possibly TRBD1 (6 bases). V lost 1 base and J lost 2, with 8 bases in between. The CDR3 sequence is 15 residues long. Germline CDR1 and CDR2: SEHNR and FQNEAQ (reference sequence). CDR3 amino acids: CASSLVDRTNEKLFF. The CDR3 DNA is TGTGCCAGCAGCTTAGTAGACAGGACTAATGAAAAACTGTTTTTT.

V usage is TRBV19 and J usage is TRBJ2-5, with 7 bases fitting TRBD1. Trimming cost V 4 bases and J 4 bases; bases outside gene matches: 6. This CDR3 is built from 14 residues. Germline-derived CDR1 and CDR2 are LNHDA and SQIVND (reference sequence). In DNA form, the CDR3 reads TGTGCCAGTAGTAAAGCCGAGGGGGCAGAGACCCAGTACTTC. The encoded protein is CASSKAEGAETQYF.

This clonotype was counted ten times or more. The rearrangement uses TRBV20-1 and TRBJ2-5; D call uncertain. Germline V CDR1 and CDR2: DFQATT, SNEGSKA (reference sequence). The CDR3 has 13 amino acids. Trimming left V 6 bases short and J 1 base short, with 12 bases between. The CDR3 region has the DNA TGCAGTGCCCTACAGCGTATCCAAGAGACCCAGTACTTC. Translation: CSALQRIQETQYF.

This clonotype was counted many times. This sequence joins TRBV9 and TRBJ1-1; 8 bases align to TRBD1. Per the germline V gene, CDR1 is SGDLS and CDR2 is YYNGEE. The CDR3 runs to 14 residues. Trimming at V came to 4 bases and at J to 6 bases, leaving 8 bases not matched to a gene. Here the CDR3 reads CASSPGGAGPEAFF. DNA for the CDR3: TGTGCCAGCAGCCCAGGGGGCGCGGGCCCTGAAGCTTTCTTT.